These T cell receptor beta chains were read from a single sample in a study of identical twins. TCRdb analysed the 5' RACE reads with MiXCR anew, one entry per CDR3 protein. The table includes hundreds of thousands of distinct CDR3 sequences, roughly 18% detected once. These same data were also listed under a study on T cells expressing NK-cell markers.

Sequencing input: PBMCs. Receptors originate from a woman younger than 30 in good health. Each CDR3 is given with its conserved first and last residue. D genes are given only for firm matches. Expanded clones are given a class, and other clones once, few, many or no size at all.

j_call	clone_size	v_call	d_call	cdr3_nt	cdr3_aa
TRBJ1-2	once	TRBV5-1	NA	TGCGCCAGCAGCTCTGACAGCGGCAAGCGGGGCTACACCTTC	CASSSDSGKRGYTF
TRBJ1-1	NA	TRBV12-3/TRBV12-4	NA	TGTGCCAGCAGTTTAGCCAATTGGACAGAGAACACTGAAGCTTTCTTT	CASSLANWTENTEAFF
TRBJ2-1	NA	TRBV20-1	NA	TGCAGTGCTAGAGATCAGGGGCCCACCATAAACTACAATGAGCAGTTCTTC	CSARDQGPTINYNEQFF
TRBJ2-7	NA	TRBV29-1	NA	TGCAGCGTTCAACAGGATTACGAGCAGTACTTC	CSVQQDYEQYF
TRBJ2-1	NA	TRBV5-6	TRBD2	TGTGCCAGGGGCCCCGGAGGACTAGCCTACAATGAGCAGTTCTTC	CARGPGGLAYNEQFF
TRBJ2-1	NA	TRBV5-1	NA	TGCGCCAGCAGCTTGGTAGGGCAGTGGGGGGCGCAGGGCCTTGAGCAGTTCTTC	CASSLVGQWGAQGLEQFF
TRBJ2-1	NA	TRBV5-1	NA	TGCGCCAGCAGCTTGGCCCAGGGGGGGAATGAGCAGTTCTTC	CASSLAQGGNEQFF
TRBJ2-1	NA	TRBV7-3	NA	TGTGCCAGCAGCTTATGGGGACCGGATGAGCAGTTCTTC	CASSLWGPDEQFF
TRBJ2-1	NA	TRBV12-3/TRBV12-4	NA	TGTGCCAGCAGTTTGGAGTCCCCGGTGAACAATGAGCAGTTCTTC	CASSLESPVNNEQFF
TRBJ2-1	few	TRBV25-1	TRBD1	TGTGCCAGCGGACCCGGGACAGGGAAGGGGGAGCAGTTCTTC	CASGPGTGKGEQFF
TRBJ1-5	few	TRBV20-1	TRBD1	TGCAGTGCTTTTGGACAGGGGGGACCCATTTGGAATCAGCCCCAGCATTTT	CSAFGQGGPIWNQPQHF
TRBJ1-2	NA	TRBV27	NA	TGTGCCAGCAGTTCCAACCTACACGGGACCTATGGCTACACCTTC	CASSSNLHGTYGYTF
TRBJ1-6	many	TRBV20-1	NA	TGCAGTGCTACGAGGAGCTCCTATAATTCACCCCTCCACTTT	CSATRSSYNSPLHF
TRBJ2-3	many	TRBV7-9	TRBD2	TGTGCCAGCAGCTTAGCGCGGGGGGGCACAGATACGCAGTATTTT	CASSLARGGTDTQYF
TRBJ2-3	NA	TRBV29-1	TRBD1	TGCAGCGTTGGTCTTCTCACAGGGGGAACAGATACGCAGTATTTT	CSVGLLTGGTDTQYF
TRBJ2-1	NA	TRBV29-1	NA	TGCAGCGGCGGGTACGCCTACAATGAGCAGTTCTTC	CSGGYAYNEQFF
TRBJ2-3	few	TRBV3-1	TRBD2	TGTGCCAGCAGCCAAGGACTAGCAATGACAGATACGCAGTATTTT	CASSQGLAMTDTQYF
TRBJ2-1	few	TRBV4-2	NA	TGTGCCAGCAGCCTCCCGACAGATGAGCAGTTCTTC	CASSLPTDEQFF
TRBJ2-2	NA	TRBV7-9	TRBD1	TGTGCCAGCAGCTTAGCCTTGGGACAGGTTCTCACCGGGGAGCTGTTTTTT	CASSLALGQVLTGELFF
TRBJ2-1	many	TRBV7-2	NA	TGTGCCAGCAGGAAGGGCAGGGATGAGCAGTTCTTC	CASRKGRDEQFF
TRBJ2-3	NA	TRBV24-1	TRBD1	TGTGCCACCAGTGAGACAGGGGTCACAGATACGCAGTATTTT	CATSETGVTDTQYF
TRBJ2-7	NA	TRBV20-1	NA	TGCAGTGCTAGGGACCGACAGATCTACGAGCAGTACTTC	CSARDRQIYEQYF
TRBJ1-5	few	TRBV6-6	NA	TGTGCCAGCCACCCCTCCGGGCAGCCCCAGCATTTT	CASHPSGQPQHF
TRBJ2-7	NA	TRBV6-1	NA	TGTGCCAGCAGATCCCCCCGGCCCCCCTACGAGCAGTACTTC	CASRSPRPPYEQYF